The 24 T cell receptor beta chains listed next were all sequenced from one sample in a study of blood T cell repertoires in COVID-19. Repertoires were generated with immunoSEQ multiplex PCR, while TCRdb's copy carries only in-frame clones and drops some. The table includes about 90,000 clones, 81% detected once. The specimen was peripheral blood. Source of these receptors: an elderly man with active or convalescent COVID-19.

V and J are TRBV19 and TRBJ2-1, with 8 bases matching TRBD1. Germline assignment: CDR1 LNHDA and CDR2 SQIVND (reference sequence). Unmatched junction bases numbered 9, after V lost 6 bases and J lost 5 bases. CDR3 size: 15 residues. CDR3 DNA: TGTGCCAGTAGCCGCAGGGGGCTCCCAAACAATGAGCAGTTCTTC. Its protein product is CASSRRGLPNNEQFF.

Only one count was recorded for this clone. V is TRBV5-1 and J is TRBJ2-7, with 12 positions matching TRBD1. V gave up 3 bases and J gave up 5 bases; unmatched junction bases: 15. Per the germline V gene, CDR1 is SGHRS and CDR2 is YFSETQ. The CDR3 is 18 amino acids. In DNA, the CDR3 is TGCGCCAGCAGCTGGTCAAAGGGGGACAGGGGGCGTATTGACGAGCAGTACTTC. Its translation: CASSWSKGDRGRIDEQYF. The full variable domain, with the rest looked up from reference TRBV5-1 and TRBJ2-7, is KAGVTQTPRYLIKTRGQQVTLSCSPISGHRSVSWYQQTPGQGLQFLFEYFSETQRNKGNFPGRFSGRQFSNSRSEMNVSTLELGDSALYLCASSWSKGDRGRIDEQYFGPGTRLTVT.

This chain links TRBV28 with TRBJ2-2, with D perhaps matching TRBD1 (6 bases). The V gene's germline CDR1 is MDHEN and CDR2 SYDVKM. The CDR3 runs 16 residues. V lost 8 bases and J 4 bases, leaving 20 bases between the germline ends. CDR3: CASGLPGHPSTGELFF. DNA of the CDR3: TGTGCCAGCGGGCTCCCGGGACACCCATCCACCGGGGAGCTGTTTTTT.

The chain combines TRBV5-6 with TRBJ2-2; a possible D gene is TRBD1 (6 bases). The germline V gene encodes CDR1 SGHDT and CDR2 YYEEEE. The CDR3 runs 15 residues. Trimming stripped 4 bases from V and 5 bases from J, with 15 bases between. The DNA of the CDR3 is TGTGCCAGCAGCGGTTCCAGGGGTAGAACCGGGGAGCTGTTTTTT. Its translation is CASSGSRGRTGELFF.

This clone was recorded once. The CDR3 protein is CASSLATPRGGWTTNEKLFF. Written as DNA, the CDR3 is TGTGCCAGCAGCTTAGCCACCCCGCGGGGGGGCTGGACGACTAATGAAAAACTGTTTTTT. This rearrangement joins TRBV7-2 to TRBJ1-4; maybe TRBD1 (6 bases). V lost 0 bases to trimming and J lost 2 bases, with 22 bases between them. The germline V gene has CDR1 SGHTA and CDR2 FQGNSA. The CDR3 has 20 amino acids. Combining the CDR3 with reference TRBV7-2 and TRBJ1-4 gives the whole variable domain GAGVSQSPSNKVTEKGKDVELRCDPISGHTALYWYRQSLGQGLEFLIYFQGNSAPDKSGLPSDRFSAERTGGSVSTLTIQRTQQEDSAVYLCASSLATPRGGWTTNEKLFFGSGTQLSVL.

The gene calls are TRBV5-1 and TRBJ1-2, with TRBD1 matching over 10 bases. The germline V gene has CDR1 SGHRS and CDR2 YFSETQ. The CDR3 has 17 residues. The V gene end was trimmed by 4 bases and the J gene end by 7 bases; junction bases not matched to a gene: 16. CDR3 loop: CASSPGTGVFRASGYTF. The CDR3 region has the DNA TGCGCCAGCAGCCCAGGGACAGGGGTCTTCAGGGCTTCTGGCTACACCTTC.

This clone has just one count. V gene TRBV6-2 or TRBV6-3 combines with J gene TRBJ1-3, with TRBD1 matching 9 bases. Germline CDR1 and CDR2: MNHEY and SVGEGT. Trimming took 4 bases from V and 1 from J; bases not matched to a gene: 5. The CDR3 is made up of 16 amino acids. The CDR3 spells CASSSGTGWSGNTIYF. The DNA for the CDR3 is TGTGCCAGCAGTTCCGGGACAGGGTGGTCTGGAAACACCATATATTTT.

The chain uses TRBV27 and TRBJ2-2; weak D call: TRBD2 (6 bases). CDR1 is MNHEY and CDR2 is SMNVEV in the germline V gene (reference sequence). CDR3 length: 17 amino acids. The V end was cut by 8 bases, the J end by 3 bases, with 22 bases between. The CDR3 nucleotides are TGTGCCAGCCGGGAGAGAGGCGGAGCTAGGGACACCGGGGAGCTGTTTTTT. It translates to CASRERGGARDTGELFF.

The chain uses TRBV7-9 and TRBJ2-1, with 10 bases that match TRBD1. The CDR3 contains 16 residues. The V segment lost 5 bases and the J segment 4 bases; nucleotides outside the gene matches: 8. Germline loops: CDR1 SEHNR, CDR2 FQNEAQ (reference sequence). Written as DNA, the CDR3 is TGTGCCAGCAGCCACCGGGACAGGGGTTTTTACAATGAGCAGTTCTTC. Protein product: CASSHRDRGFYNEQFF.

The chain employs TRBV15 and TRBJ2-7, with D possibly matching TRBD1 (5 bases). CDR3 length: 15 residues. Germline V CDR1 and CDR2: LNHNV, YYDKDF (reference sequence). The V and J ends lost 0 bases and 1 base respectively, with 10 bases between them. The DNA for the CDR3 is TGTGCCACCAGCAGAGATAGGGGCAGATCCTACGAGCAGTACTTC. Amino acid sequence: CATSRDRGRSYEQYF.

V gene TRBV18 combines with J gene TRBJ1-2; D is perhaps TRBD1 (6 bases). CDR1 is KGHSH and CDR2 is LQKENI in the germline V gene. The CDR3 has 14 residues. V was cut by 3 bases and J by 4 bases, with 12 bases left in between. In nucleotides, the CDR3 is TGTGCCAGCTCACCTGGACAGAACCTCTATGGCTACACCTTC. Its protein product is CASSPGQNLYGYTF.

This chain uses TRBV19 with TRBJ2-5, with TRBD1 as a possible D gene (5 bases). V lost 3 bases and J lost 5, with 10 bases in between. From germline, CDR1 is LNHDA and CDR2 SQIVND (reference sequence). The CDR3 is made up of 13 amino acids. The CDR3 reads CASSMNGAETQYF. CDR3 sequence (DNA): TGTGCCAGTAGTATGAATGGGGCGGAGACCCAGTACTTC.

This rearrangement joins TRBV2 to TRBJ1-5, with TRBD1 identical over 7 bases. V was pared by 4 bases and J by 8 bases, with 5 bases of the junction left unmatched. CDR1 is SNHLY and CDR2 is FYNNEI in the germline V gene. There are 13 residues in the CDR3. The CDR3: CASSGGGGKPQHF. CDR3 DNA sequence: TGTGCCAGCAGTGGAGGGGGCGGTAAGCCCCAGCATTTT.

This clone has just a few counts. CDR3 protein: CASSLAQASDGYTF. The CDR3 coding sequence is TGCGCCAGCAGCTTGGCCCAAGCCAGCGATGGCTACACCTTC. This chain joins TRBV5-1 and TRBJ1-2; D ambiguous. This CDR3 has 14 amino acids. V was shortened by 0 bases and J by 6 bases, with 12 bases between the two germline ends. Germline lookup yields CDR1 SGHRS and CDR2 YFSETQ.

This clone was detected only once. This chain connects TRBV5-4 to TRBJ1-2, with 8 bases identical to TRBD1. Germline V gene lookup returns CDR1 SGHNT and CDR2 YYREEE (reference sequence). The V gene end was trimmed by 2 bases and the J gene end by 1 base; junction bases not matched to a gene: 4. The CDR3 is made up of 15 amino acids. In nucleotides, the CDR3 is TGTGCCAGCAGCTTAATAGGACAGGGTAACTATGGCTACACCTTC. Its translation: CASSLIGQGNYGYTF.

The chain uses TRBV7-3 and TRBJ2-1; 13 nucleotides line up with TRBD2. V dropped 4 bases and J dropped 9; count of bases not matched to a gene: 6. This CDR3 region has 15 residues. The germline CDR1 and CDR2 sequences are SGHTA and FQGTGA. In DNA form, the CDR3 reads TGTGCCAGCAGCTCACTAGCGGGGGGGCATGGTGAGCAGTTCTTC. Translating it yields CASSSLAGGHGEQFF.

The rearrangement uses TRBV5-1 and TRBJ2-5; D may be TRBD2 (6 bases). CDR1 and CDR2 from the germline V gene are SGHRS and YFSETQ. The V and J ends lost 3 bases and 2 bases respectively, with 17 bases between them. The CDR3 covers 16 residues. CDR3 sequence: CASSSIPSDGQETQYF. The CDR3 DNA follows: TGCGCCAGCAGCTCCATTCCTAGCGACGGACAAGAGACCCAGTACTTC.

This clone was counted a single time. This CDR3 is CASTPTGEVDTQYF. The CDR3 region has the DNA TGTGCCAGCACCCCGACAGGGGAAGTGGATACGCAGTATTTT. The gene calls are TRBV6-5 and TRBJ2-3; 8 nucleotides match TRBD1. The germline CDR1 and CDR2 sequences are MNHEY and SVGAGI. The CDR3 is 14 amino acids. J lost 6 bases, V lost 7 bases, and 9 bases had no gene match.

This rearrangement joins TRBV19 to TRBJ2-7; tentative D call: TRBD1 (6 bases). The ends were cut back, 10 bases at V and 7 bases at J, with 17 bases in the middle. The length of the CDR3 is 12 residues. Germline CDR1 reads LNHDA; CDR2 reads SQIVND (reference sequence). The CDR3 region is CATSPYQGEQYF. The CDR3 coding sequence is TGTGCCACCTCCCCTTACCAGGGGGAGCAGTACTTC.

The rearrangement links TRBV28 to TRBJ1-2; tentative D call: TRBD1 (6 bases). V was cut by 4 bases and J by 2 bases, with 8 bases left in between. The germline gives CDR1 MDHEN, CDR2 SYDVKM. The CDR3 consists of 13 residues. CDR3 loop: CASSWTANYGYTF. CDR3 nucleotides: TGTGCCAGCAGTTGGACAGCCAACTATGGCTACACCTTC.

The rearrangement joins TRBV11-2 to TRBJ2-5; D gene uncertain. Germline assignment: CDR1 SGHAT and CDR2 FQNNGV. Between the trimmed V and J ends, which lost 2 bases and 2 bases, there was a span of 9 bases. The CDR3 has 14 residues. CDR3: CASSLSLRQETQYF. CDR3 nucleotides: TGTGCCAGCAGCTTAAGTCTGAGACAAGAGACCCAGTACTTC.

The genes are TRBV3-1 (or the pseudogene TRBV3-2) and TRBJ1-1; maybe TRBD1 (6 bases). V was pared by 2 bases and J by 1 base, with 11 bases between. Germline CDR1 and CDR2: LGHDT and YNNKEL (reference sequence). The CDR3 runs to 15 residues. CDR3 residues: CASSQYQGWNTEAFF. CDR3 coding DNA: TGTGCCAGCAGCCAATATCAGGGGTGGAACACTGAAGCTTTCTTT.

CDR3 protein: CASSGDRGIDSPLHF. The CDR3 coding sequence is TGTGCCAGCAGCGGGGACAGGGGTATTGATTCACCCCTCCACTTT. J is TRBJ1-6 and V is TRBV7-8; TRBD1 matches at 10 bases. This CDR3 has 15 residues. CDR1 and CDR2 from the germline V gene are SGHVS and FQNEAQ. Germline trimming cut 5 bases from V and 8 bases from J; bases unmatched to any gene: 6.

The rearrangement links TRBV28 to TRBJ1-4; TRBD1 agrees at 10 bases. Per germline, CDR1 MDHEN and CDR2 SYDVKM. The CDR3 loop spans 16 amino acids. V dropped 7 bases and J dropped 6; count of bases not matched to a gene: 11. In DNA, the CDR3 is TGTGCCAGCATGGGGACAGGGGCCCTGGCATATGAAAAACTGTTTTTT. It yields the protein CASMGTGALAYEKLFF.